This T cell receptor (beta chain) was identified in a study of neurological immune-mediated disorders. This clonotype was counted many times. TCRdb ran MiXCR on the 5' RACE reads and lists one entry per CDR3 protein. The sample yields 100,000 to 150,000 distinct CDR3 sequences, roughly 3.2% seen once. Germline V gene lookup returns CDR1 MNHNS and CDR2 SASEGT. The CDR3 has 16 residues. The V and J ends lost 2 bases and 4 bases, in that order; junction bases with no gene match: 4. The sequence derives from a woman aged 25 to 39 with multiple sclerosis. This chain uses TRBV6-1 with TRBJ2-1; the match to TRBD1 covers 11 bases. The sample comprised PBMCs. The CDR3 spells CASSELGTGGYNEQFF. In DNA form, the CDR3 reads TGTGCCAGCAGTGAACTGGGGACAGGGGGGTACAATGAGCAGTTCTTC.